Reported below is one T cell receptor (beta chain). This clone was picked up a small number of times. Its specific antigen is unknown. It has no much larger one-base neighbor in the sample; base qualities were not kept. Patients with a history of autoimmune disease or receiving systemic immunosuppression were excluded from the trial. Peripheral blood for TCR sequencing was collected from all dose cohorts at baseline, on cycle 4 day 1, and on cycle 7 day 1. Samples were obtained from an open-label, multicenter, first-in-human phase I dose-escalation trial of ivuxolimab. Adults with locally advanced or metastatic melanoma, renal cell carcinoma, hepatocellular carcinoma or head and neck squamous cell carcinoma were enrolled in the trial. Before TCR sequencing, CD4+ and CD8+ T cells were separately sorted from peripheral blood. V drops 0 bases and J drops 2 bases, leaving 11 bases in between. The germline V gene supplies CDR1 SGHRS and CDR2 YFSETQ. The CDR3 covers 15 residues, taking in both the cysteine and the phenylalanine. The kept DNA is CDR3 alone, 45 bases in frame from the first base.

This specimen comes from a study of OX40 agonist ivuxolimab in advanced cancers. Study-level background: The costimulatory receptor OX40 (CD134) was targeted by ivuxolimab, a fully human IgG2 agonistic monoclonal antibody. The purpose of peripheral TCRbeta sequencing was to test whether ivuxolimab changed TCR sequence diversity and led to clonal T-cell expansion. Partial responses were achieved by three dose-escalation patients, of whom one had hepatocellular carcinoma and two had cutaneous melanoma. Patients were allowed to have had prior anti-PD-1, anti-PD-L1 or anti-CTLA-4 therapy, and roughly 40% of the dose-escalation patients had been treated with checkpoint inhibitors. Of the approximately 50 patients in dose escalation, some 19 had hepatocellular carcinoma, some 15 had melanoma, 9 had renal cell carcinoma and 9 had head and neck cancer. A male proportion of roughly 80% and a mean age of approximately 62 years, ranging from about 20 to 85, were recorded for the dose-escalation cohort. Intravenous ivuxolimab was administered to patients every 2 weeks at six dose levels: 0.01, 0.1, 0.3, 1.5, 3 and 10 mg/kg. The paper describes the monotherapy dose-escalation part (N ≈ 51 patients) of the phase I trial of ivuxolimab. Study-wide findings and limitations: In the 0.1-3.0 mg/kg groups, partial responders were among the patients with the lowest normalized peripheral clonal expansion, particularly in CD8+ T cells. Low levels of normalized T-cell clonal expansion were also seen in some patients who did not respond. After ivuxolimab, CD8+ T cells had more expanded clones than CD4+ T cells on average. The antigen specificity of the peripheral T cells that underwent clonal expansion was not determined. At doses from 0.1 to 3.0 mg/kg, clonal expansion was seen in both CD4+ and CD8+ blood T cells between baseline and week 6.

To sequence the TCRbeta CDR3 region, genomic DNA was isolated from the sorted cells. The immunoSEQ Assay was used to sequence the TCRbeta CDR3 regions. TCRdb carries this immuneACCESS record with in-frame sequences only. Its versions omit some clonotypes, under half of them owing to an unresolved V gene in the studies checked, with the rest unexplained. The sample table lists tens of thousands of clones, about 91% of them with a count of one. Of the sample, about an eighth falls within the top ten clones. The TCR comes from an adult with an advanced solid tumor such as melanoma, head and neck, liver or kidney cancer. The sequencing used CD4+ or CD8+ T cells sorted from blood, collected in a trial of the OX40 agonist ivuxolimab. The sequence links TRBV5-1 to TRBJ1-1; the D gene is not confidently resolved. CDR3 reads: CASSLAPDVNTEAFF. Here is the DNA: TGCGCCAGCAGCTTGGCCCCCGACGTCAACACTGAAGCTTTCTTT.